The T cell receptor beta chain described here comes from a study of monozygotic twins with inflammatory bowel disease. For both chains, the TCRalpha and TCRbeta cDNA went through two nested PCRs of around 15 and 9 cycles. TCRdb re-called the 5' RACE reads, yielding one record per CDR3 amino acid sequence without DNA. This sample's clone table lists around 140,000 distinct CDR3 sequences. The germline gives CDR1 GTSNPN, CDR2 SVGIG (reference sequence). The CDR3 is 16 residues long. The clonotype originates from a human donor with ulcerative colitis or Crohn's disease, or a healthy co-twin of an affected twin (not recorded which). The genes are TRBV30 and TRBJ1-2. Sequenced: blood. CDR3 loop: CAWSVLVGGPLYGYTF.